The source of this TCR beta chain is a study of T cells in localized non-small cell lung cancer (dated by TCRdb to 2018 to 2020). Background for the entire study: Comparing tumors with uninvolved tumor-adjacent lungs, the study looked at the T cell repertoires of approximately 240 patients with early-stage NSCLC. A mean age of approximately 70 years was recorded for the NSCLC patients, of whom roughly 130 were male and more than 95 were female. The cohort consisted of approximately 240 treatment-naive NSCLC patients whose localized lung tumors had been resected.

Uninvolved adjacent lung was taken at least 2 cm from the tumor margin and confirmed free of atypia by two independent pathologists. At diagnosis, peripheral blood, uninvolved tumor-adjacent lung and tumor were collected and were preserved as a mix of fresh-frozen and FFPE material. The CDR3, cysteine through phenylalanine, is 13 amino acids long. This entry keeps only the CDR3 DNA: 39 bases, framed from base 1. Trimming removed 3 bases from V and 1 base from J, leaving 7 bases between the germline ends. Looking up the germline V gene yields CDR1 SGDLS and CDR2 YYNGEE. TCR beta CDR3 regions were sequenced from DNA using the immunoSEQ Assay. Under the source paper's analysis protocol: T cell density was computed as TCR beta template counts normalized to usable DNA estimated by amplifying housekeeping genes. Richness was estimated using the preseqR package, with extrapolation to 400,000 templates for PBMC samples and to 120,000 templates for tissue samples. Clonality was defined as one minus Pielou's evenness. Tissue-enriched TCRs were identified through differential abundance testing performed on productive amino-acid clonotypes, with a minimum total count of 5 and an alpha of 0.1. Repertoire overlap between compartments was quantified with the Jaccard Index and Morisita Overlap Index. GLIPH clustered TCR beta CDR3s with public tetramer-defined viral CDR3s; viral motifs required at least three viral sequences plus V-gene enrichment. This is the immuneACCESS table as TCRdb keeps it, with only in-frame sequences that have V and J called. A part of the clones is gone; compared with another copy, unresolved V genes explain less than half, and the rest is unexplained. That table gives V, J and clone size, and the DNA gave D and trimming. The sample table records roughly 1,400 clones; almost 30% of these occur just once. The ten biggest clones cover 9% to 13% of the sample.

This clone is considered medium-sized (0.01 to 0.1%). Its antigen is currently not known. The record has no base qualities; no much larger clone is one base away. What the study reported, not specific to this receptor: Because multi-region tumor sequencing was not performed, intratumor heterogeneity could not be ruled out. A median of approximately 50 of the top 100 tumor clones turned up in the paired uninvolved adjacent lung, and 25 to 30 of those clones also ranked among the top 100 of that same adjacent lung. Uninvolved tumor-adjacent lung showed the highest T cell clonality, higher than tumor, which suggests more focused antigenic responses in the uninvolved tumor-adjacent lung. Longer overall survival was associated with higher blood T cell density, whereas shorter survival was associated with higher adjacent-lung clonality. Because of the exploratory design, TCR variables were selected using unadjusted p-values without false-discovery rate correction.

This receptor was taken from a man aged 40 to 70 with stage I lung adenocarcinoma. Source: normal lung tissue next to the tumor, taken before any cancer treatment. The chain is assembled from TRBV9 and TRBJ1-1; the D gene remains uncertain. The CDR3 reads CASSDDGNTEAFF. The nucleotide sequence reads TGTGCCAGCAGCGACGACGGGAACACTGAAGCTTTCTTT.